A selection of T cell receptor beta chains follows, all from one sample in a study of cytomegalovirus exposure and HLA in healthy donors. The assay was immunoSEQ multiplex PCR, and TCRdb's table has in-frame clones only and misses some. The data hold around 300,000 clones, with 87% observed a single time. Material for sequencing was PBMCs. The receptors shown here come from a woman aged 30 to 39 in good health and CMV-seropositive. The CDR3 runs from the conserved cysteine through the conserved F or W.

v_gene	j_gene	CDR3aa
TRBV5-1	TRBJ2-3	CASSLGAGSTDTQYF
TRBV4-2	TRBJ1-5	CASSQTTGDNQPQHF
TRBV7-2	TRBJ2-3	CASSLGARGADTQYF
TRBV7-3	TRBJ1-1	CASSTGGQTVEAFF
TRBV4-3	TRBJ2-7	CARGDRLSYEQYF
TRBV30	TRBJ1-5	CAWSADSNQPQHF
TRBV6-1	TRBJ1-5	CASEGQSSNQPQHF
TRBV2	TRBJ2-5	CASSDIGTETQYF
TRBV9	TRBJ1-4	CASSVAGGRAEKLFF
TRBV7-7	TRBJ2-5	CASSSSPGGGETQYF
TRBV30	TRBJ1-2	CAWSPSLGGYTF
TRBV7-2	TRBJ2-1	CASSPGGGGVNEQFF
TRBV2	TRBJ1-4	CASKVIENEKLFF
TRBV28	TRBJ2-1	CASSSDRVPFF
TRBV5-1	TRBJ1-1	CASSFTGGNTEAFF
TRBV7-9	TRBJ1-2	CASRILGRGLNYGYTF
TRBV2	TRBJ2-3	CATVESTDTQYF
TRBV29-1	TRBJ2-3	CSGEIVGELAGVPDTQYF
TRBV9	TRBJ1-1	CASSVSGSVDTEAFF
TRBV27	TRBJ2-3	CASSSGLAGVGYF
TRBV7-3	TRBJ2-1	CASSSQREGDEQFF
TRBV30	TRBJ2-7	CAWGVLESSYEQYF
TRBV6-5	TRBJ1-2	CASTFRGSYGYTF
TRBV28	TRBJ1-5	CATLSRGNQPQHF
TRBV14	TRBJ1-1	CASSQVWGTEAFF
TRBV4-3	TRBJ2-3	CASSQDRTSGISQDTQYF
TRBV2	TRBJ1-1	CASILGQRGTMNTEAFF
TRBV5-1	TRBJ2-1	CASSLEAEYNEQFF
TRBV12-2	TRBJ2-7	CASRSGLPSSYEQYF
TRBV7-6	TRBJ2-2	CASSFSGARTGELFF
TRBV7-7	TRBJ2-5	CASSLFGQKETQYF
TRBV7-9	TRBJ1-2	CAVPGGIYHGYTF